This T cell receptor (beta chain) is from a study of vaccination and CD4 T cells after COVID-19. Whole-study context: Six men and four women formed the convalescents, two being Hispanic.

Germline loops: CDR1 SGHTA, CDR2 FQGNSA. The junction had 2 bases not matched to a gene; V was cut back by 4 bases and J by 0 bases. The CDR3 is 14 amino acids. As to this clonotype: Its specificity is unknown.

At the Johns Hopkins FTIC core, DNA taken from cultured CD4+ T cells was sequenced by way of the Oncomine TCR Beta short-read assay. TCRdb recomputed calls from the PCR reads with MiXCR, one row per CDR3 protein. The table has more than 6,000 distinct CDR3 sequences, roughly 35% seen once. Specified treatment: approximately 9-day PBMC culture with coronavirus spike peptide pools or control peptides (ViraFEST assay). CD4+ T-cell collection from the unexposed donor predated the COVID-19 pandemic (2011-2018). Each well received millions of PBMCs, cultured with 8 to 10 IU/ml IL-2 and 8 to 10 ug/ml peptide pools. Fresh IL-2 medium replaced half the culture medium on days 3 and 7. Investigators isolated CD4+ T cells by negative selection after approximately 9 days of culture.

The sequencing sample was made of CD4+ T cells from blood, cultured in vitro. The receptor was isolated from a human donor in good health. The chain is built from TRBV7-2 and TRBJ1-2; 7 nucleotides agree with TRBD1. This CDR3 is CASSSQGANYGYTF. The CDR3 nucleotides are TGTGCCAGCAGCTCTCAGGGGGCTAACTATGGCTACACCTTC.